This T cell receptor (beta chain) was sequenced during a study of OX40 agonist ivuxolimab in advanced cancers. Looking at the study overall: Prior checkpoint blockade (anti-PD-1, anti-PD-L1 or anti-CTLA-4) was permitted; roughly 40% had it.

V lost 0 bases and J 1 base, leaving 3 bases between the germline ends. CDR1 is SGDLS, CDR2 YYNGEE, per germline. CDR3 size: 13 residues. Libraries were prepared by immunoSEQ multiplex PCR; TCRdb keeps only in-frame clonotypes and omits some of them. The data contain 89,000 or so clones, about 89% of them singletons. A word on this clone: What it recognizes is unknown. The sample has other DNA sequences that encode this CDR3 too.

Study outcomes and limitations: It was also the case that some nonresponders had low normalized T-cell clonal expansion. Partly responding patients at 0.1-3.0 mg/kg showed some of the smallest clonal expansion.

Patients were ruled out by autoimmune disease history or systemic immunosuppression. This receptor was taken from an adult with an advanced solid tumor such as melanoma, head and neck, liver or kidney cancer. The input for sequencing was CD4+ or CD8+ T cells sorted from blood, taken in a trial of the OX40 agonist ivuxolimab. J is TRBJ2-3 and V is TRBV9, with D uncertain. The CDR3 nucleotides are TGTGCCAGCAGCGTAGGGGGCACAGATACGCAGTATTTT. It codes for CASSVGGTDTQYF. Based on the CDR3 plus reference TRBV9 and TRBJ2-3, the full variable domain is DSGVTQTPKHLITATGQRVTLRCSPRSGDLSVYWYQQSLDQGLQFLIQYYNGEERAKGNILERFSAQQFPDLHSELNLSSLELGDSALYFCASSVGGTDTQYFGPGTRLTVL.